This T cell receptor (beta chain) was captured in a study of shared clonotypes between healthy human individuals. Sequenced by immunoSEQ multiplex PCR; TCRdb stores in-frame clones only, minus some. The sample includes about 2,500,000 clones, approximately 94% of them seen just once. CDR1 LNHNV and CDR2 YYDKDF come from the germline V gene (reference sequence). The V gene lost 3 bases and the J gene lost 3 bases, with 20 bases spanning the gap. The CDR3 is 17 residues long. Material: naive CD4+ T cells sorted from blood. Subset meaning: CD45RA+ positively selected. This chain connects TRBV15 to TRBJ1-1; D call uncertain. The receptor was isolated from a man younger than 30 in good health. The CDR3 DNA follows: TGTGCCACCAGCAGCCCCCCCGGCCGCCAAACGGACACTGAAGCTTTCTTT. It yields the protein CATSSPPGRQTDTEAFF.